This T cell receptor beta chain came from a study of cytomegalovirus exposure and HLA in healthy donors (dated by TCRdb to 2016 to 2017). Turning to the overall study: An earlier analysis of more than 550 of the donors reported 276 Gb of sequence data and 117 million unique TCR beta sequences obtained from some 170 million T cells. An early release that covered 500 to 800 HLA-typed donors contained about 300 gigabases of sequencing data and tens of millions of unique TCR sequences. Among the approximately 400 genotyped donors, approximately 81% belonged to the genetic ancestry cluster associated with self-reported Caucasian donors. The aim of the study was to test whether cataloging public T cell receptors could identify signatures of past pathogen exposure. The study used immunosequencing to profile the T cell repertoires of 666 subjects and linked those repertoires to cytomegalovirus serostatus. A separate validation cohort of approximately 120 different subjects was used in addition to the roughly 700-subject first cohort. The study combined high-throughput TCR immunosequencing, statistical association of individual TCRs with disease status, and machine learning to predict cytomegalovirus infection status. A later analysis re-examined previously published TCR beta repertoires from several hundred donors and added high-resolution HLA genotyping to investigate patterns of TCR occurrence. Rather than using new phenotypic data, the later analysis identified candidate immune exposures from TCR beta sequences and from how often those sequences occurred across donors. To decide whether each TCR beta V gene segment behaved as functional or pseudogenic, an earlier analysis of some 580 of the donors relied on high-throughput TCR beta sequencing. Alongside the repertoire data, information on donor age, sex, ethnicity and CMV serostatus was compiled. A later genetic analysis took genome-wide SNP genotypes for about 55% of the roughly 700 donors and used that subset as a discovery cohort. Every discovery cohort repertoire had been produced on one sequencing platform. HLA typing included class I and class II loci at four-digit resolution. The number of typed donors differed by locus: about 629-630 for A, B, C, DRB1 and DQB1; some 540 for DQA1; fewer than 610 for DPA1; and around 470 for DPB1. Four to six DR-DQ haplotypes were handled as single units for association and clustering because linkage in the cohort was strong. Among 300 to 450 genotyped donors of the cohort, an average of roughly 240,000 unique TCR beta nucleotide sequences were sequenced per donor, about a sixth of them non-productive. Study-wide conclusions, independent of this receptor: Because counts were too low, roughly 16 rarely observed V segments, including chromosome 9 orphons, were excluded from the earlier analysis of around 640 of the donors. In a later analysis, some 18,000 TCR beta sequences were associated with specific HLA alleles at a false discovery rate of 0.05. The authors suggested that the approach could potentially be extended to other disease states and immunological phenotypes. For the cohort, immune exposure information was limited to CMV serostatus. Linkage disequilibrium might explain the correlated functional status among segregating V segments, but an unknown experimental factor could not be excluded. A few of the identified cytomegalovirus-associated TCR beta chains were confirmed in vitro to be specific for cytomegalovirus antigens. Because some donors lacked HLA typing at each locus, the association tests relied only on the typed subset. When HLA alleles, especially DR and DQ, strongly co-occurred, attributing TCR associations to individual alleles was difficult. The study listed over 150 TCR beta chains as associated with cytomegalovirus. Most TCR sequences were observed very rarely across donors, whereas some public TCRs were present in many individuals. The 87-base-pair reads could not distinguish some IMGT-functional V segments, including TRBV6-2 and TRBV6-3, so those segments were excluded. A group of highly shared sequence variants was considered likely to be a technical artifact of the sequencing pipeline. An earlier analysis of approximately 530 of the donors showed that most TCR beta V segments appeared in productive rearrangements either about 87% or about 30% of the time, which broadly matched IMGT annotations. V-gene and J-gene trimming of TCR beta chains was associated with a missense DCLRE1C variant in a later genetic analysis, and the association was replicated in an independent cohort. Cytomegalovirus status was reported to be diagnosed by the classifier with high specificity and sensitivity in both the original and validation cohorts. Most CMV-associated TCR beta chains appeared to be HLA-restricted in a later analysis, and the HLA associations seemed to be driven largely by CMV exposure. A later analysis found that TCR association rates varied across HLA loci, with DRB1 alleles showing the most associated TCRs and HLA-C alleles the fewest. In a later analysis, several top co-occurrence clusters were reported to appear linked to parvovirus B19, influenza, CMV and Epstein-Barr virus. A later genetic analysis reported fewer N-insertions in productive TCRs among donors in an Asian-associated ancestry cluster than the approximately 670-donor mean. Presence/absence analyses assumed roughly uniform sequencing depth across donors, an assumption that may not hold. In a later analysis, HLA-associated TCR beta chains were found to be more clonally expanded and to have lower generation probabilities than equally common non-associated chains. A further reported finding was that TCR beta sequences accurately predicted the HLA-A and HLA-B alleles for most subjects in the first cohort. In this cohort, only TCR beta chains were sequenced, and detectable features were limited by the absence of alpha or paired-chain data.

With respect to this clone: Its antigen target is currently unknown. Base qualities are not recorded, but no much larger clone differs from it by a single base.

The library relied on the immunoSEQ multiplex PCR assay. For the multiplex PCR, a mixture combining 60 forward primers for TCR Vbeta segments and 13 reverse primers for TCR Jbeta segments was used. The CDR3 region of rearranged TCR beta genes was amplified from genomic DNA by a multiplex PCR assay. The amplified TCR beta libraries were sequenced on the Illumina HiSeq System as 87-base-pair reads. In the paper's pipeline: A later analysis counted about 82 million unique TCR beta chains across the 550 to 750 repertoires, and 9.5 million to 11 million of these chains were shared by at least two donors. Raw reads were error-corrected and collapsed into unique sequences by a nearest-neighbor algorithm in which closely related sequences were merged to remove PCR and sequencing errors. Alignment of CDR3 sequences to IMGT reference sequences was used to assign V, D and J gene segments. For a sequence to be retained, at least a six-nucleotide match to both a V gene segment and a J gene segment was required. A rearrangement was called productive if the CDR3 had no stop codons and remained in frame with V and J, and every other rearrangement was called non-productive. CDR3 was defined according to IMGT convention as the region running from the second conserved V-encoded cysteine to the conserved J-encoded phenylalanine. The earlier analysis of about 610 of the donors excluded sequences that lacked an unambiguous match to a single V gene segment. In an earlier analysis of some 590 of the donors, a V segment was called functional when productive rearrangements were above 56.7%, and segregating when the standard deviation between donors exceeded 5%. To diagnose cytomegalovirus status from the catalog of TCR beta chain sequences, a statistical classification framework was built. In a later analysis, TCR nucleotide sequences were compared against IMGT/GENE-DB human TR gene sequences so that V and J genes could be assigned. A later analysis assigned CDR3 sequences and most-parsimonious VDJ recombination scenarios with the TCRdist pipeline. A later analysis defined each TCR beta chain by its CDR3 amino acid sequence plus V-gene family, and excluded reads lacking a unique V-gene family. A later analysis removed 592 highly shared, low-generation-probability nucleotide sequences to deal with suspected cross-contamination and a sequencing artifact. In a later analysis, a clonal expansion index was calculated for each public chain from normalized within-repertoire ranks of inferred template counts. In a later analysis, generation probabilities were computed with a VDJ recombination model fitted to out-of-frame rearrangements, and the resulting probabilities were checked against IGoR. In a later analysis, TCR-TCR, TCR-HLA and TCR-CMV co-occurrence was scored with hypergeometric tests, and a repertoire-size bias correction was applied to TCR pairs. To estimate false discovery rates, a later analysis permuted the HLA or CMV assignments 20 times. In a later analysis, co-occurring TCRs were grouped using DBSCAN, with TCRdist sequence similarity added in when clustering inside HLA-allele-positive subsets. Co-occurrence clustering excluded repertoires with fewer than 30,000 or more than 120,000 public chains, plus five with anomalous nucleotide sharing. TCRdb took this table from immuneACCESS and kept in-frame rearrangements with V and J called. Such tables lack part of the clones; where checked against another copy, unresolved V genes explain under half of the gap, and the rest is unexplained. That table supplies the V and J calls and clone size; D and trimming were determined from the DNA. Recorded for this sample are around 260,000 clones; 80% of them occurred a single time. Around 0.33% of the sample is in the top ten clones.

The cohort comprised more than 550 healthy bone marrow donors. All cohort members were sampled while nominally healthy, although unrecorded immune exposures were likely present. The donor was CMV seronegative and belonged to the group of several hundred seronegative cohort members. A peripheral blood sample was provided by each donor, and peripheral blood mononuclear cells were used for TCR beta sequencing. Genomic DNA extraction from the blood cell samples was performed with the Qiagen DNeasy Blood Extraction Kit. V has 5 bases trimmed and J has 9 bases trimmed; junction bases matching no gene number 15. CDR1 GTSNPN and CDR2 SVGIG were looked up in the germline V gene (reference sequence). The CDR3 measures 15 amino acids from cysteine to phenylalanine. Only the CDR3 part of the read is kept: 45 bases, read in frame from the first base.

The sequence came from a girl aged 2-9 years in good health and CMV-seronegative. The chain uses TRBV30 and TRBJ2-1; a stretch of 8 junction bases matches TRBD2. Material: PBMCs. The CDR3 here reads CAWGSLGLASGEQFF. The base sequence is TGTGCCTGGGGGTCCTTAGGACTAGCTTCGGGTGAGCAGTTCTTC.